The 32 T cell receptor beta chains below were found in one sample sequenced in a study of cytomegalovirus exposure and HLA in healthy donors. Measured with immunoSEQ multiplex PCR; TCRdb has only the in-frame clones, and not every one. The sample has about 340,000 clones, more than 80% seen once; the top ten hold 0.84%. The sequencing sample was made of PBMCs. These receptors were obtained from a woman between 18 and 30 years old in good health and CMV-seronegative.

This clone showed up just a few times. V is TRBV19 and J is TRBJ1-5; D is unresolved. CDR1 and CDR2 from the germline V gene are LNHDA and SQIVND (reference sequence). This CDR3 contains 12 residues. Deletions cut 4 bases from V and 4 bases from J, with 5 bases between. The DNA of the CDR3 is TGTGCCAGTAGTAACAGTAATCAGCCCCAGCATTTT. This codes for CASSNSNQPQHF.

This clone has a single count. The chain uses TRBV28 and TRBJ2-1; maybe TRBD2 (6 bases). With 4 bases removed from V and 12 bases from J, the gap between germline ends came to 10 bases. Germline CDR1 reads MDHEN; CDR2 reads SYDVKM. The length of the CDR3 is 11 residues. The CDR3 nucleotides are TGTGCCAGCAGTTGGGACTCCCCGCAGTTCTTC. It yields the protein CASSWDSPQFF. The full variable domain, with the rest looked up from reference TRBV28 and TRBJ2-1, is DVKVTQSSRYLVKRTGEKVFLECVQDMDHENMFWYRQDPGLGLRLIYFSYDVKMKEKGDIPEGYSVSREKKERFSLILESASTNQTSMYLCASSWDSPQFFGPGTRLTVL.

This clone appeared a single time. The chain couples TRBV29-1 to TRBJ2-3; TRBD2 agrees at 7 bases. CDR1 is SQVTM and CDR2 is ANQGSEA in the germline V gene. This CDR3 has 12 amino acids. Trimming took 4 bases from V and 6 from J; bases not matched to a gene: 4. DNA for the CDR3: TGCAGCGTTGTGCGGGAGTCTGATACGCAGTATTTT. Translation gives CSVVRESDTQYF.

The rearrangement uses TRBV27 and TRBJ2-5; 9 bases align to TRBD2. The V gene end was trimmed by 1 base and the J gene end by 2 bases; junction bases not matched to a gene: 2. The germline V gene encodes CDR1 MNHEY and CDR2 SMNVEV (reference sequence). This CDR3 region has 15 residues. The CDR3 spells CASSLWLAGQETQYF. The DNA of the CDR3 is TGTGCCAGCAGTTTATGGCTAGCGGGGCAAGAGACCCAGTACTTC.

The V call is TRBV27, the J call TRBJ1-2; maybe TRBD1 (6 bases). The CDR3 contains 13 residues. V dropped 5 bases and J dropped 4 bases, with 11 bases sitting between them. The germline CDR1 and CDR2 sequences are MNHEY and SMNVEV (reference sequence). The CDR3 coding sequence is TGTGCCAGCAGTACGGACAGCCGCTATGGCTACACCTTC. Protein product: CASSTDSRYGYTF.

The chain uses TRBV2 and TRBJ1-2, with TRBD1 as a possible D gene (6 bases). Germline loops: CDR1 SNHLY, CDR2 FYNNEI. The V and J ends lost 6 bases and 0 bases respectively, with 14 bases between them. The CDR3 sequence is 15 residues long. CDR3 amino acids: CASRKPRDTNYGYTF. The DNA of the CDR3 is TGTGCCAGCAGGAAACCAAGGGACACTAACTATGGCTACACCTTC.

The chain couples TRBV18 to TRBJ2-5; 9 bases fit TRBD1. The V segment lost 6 bases and the J segment 3 bases; nucleotides outside the gene matches: 5. Germline V CDR1 and CDR2: KGHSH, LQKENI. This CDR3 is 14 amino acids long. CDR3 sequence reads: CASSPGTGKETQYF. In DNA, the CDR3 is TGTGCCAGCTCGCCCGGGACAGGGAAAGAGACCCAGTACTTC. Variable domain in full (rest from reference TRBV18 and TRBJ2-5): NAGVMQNPRHLVRRRGQEARLRCSPMKGHSHVYWYRQLPEEGLKFMVYLQKENIIDESGMPKERFSAEFPKEGPSILRIQQVVRGDSAAYFCASSPGTGKETQYFGPGTRLLVL.

The chain is built from TRBV15 and TRBJ2-1, with 10 bases identical to TRBD2. This CDR3 has 15 residues. Germline loops: CDR1 LNHNV, CDR2 YYDKDF (reference sequence). V dropped 5 bases and J dropped 2; count of bases not matched to a gene: 3. The CDR3 spells CATSGGLAAYNEQFF. CDR3 DNA sequence: TGTGCCACCAGCGGTGGACTAGCGGCCTACAATGAGCAGTTCTTC.

V gene TRBV18 combines with J gene TRBJ2-5; 9 bases line up with TRBD2. Germline CDR1 and CDR2: KGHSH and LQKENI. V gave up 0 bases and J gave up 4 bases; unmatched junction bases: 9. CDR3 length: 17 residues. Here the CDR3 reads CASSPPKRTSVRETQYF. The CDR3 region has the DNA TGTGCCAGCTCACCACCAAAGAGGACTAGCGTGAGAGAGACCCAGTACTTC.

The V call is TRBV25-1, the J call TRBJ2-1, with a tentative D call TRBD2 (6 bases). The CDR3 loop spans 17 amino acids. With 2 bases removed from V and 9 bases from J, the gap between germline ends came to 23 bases. Germline V CDR1 and CDR2: MGHDK, SYGVNS. CDR3 in amino acids: CASSEARVSGWHIEQFF. The DNA for the CDR3 is TGTGCCAGCAGTGAAGCTCGTGTTAGCGGATGGCACATTGAGCAGTTCTTC.

The chain recombines TRBV27 with TRBJ2-2; D perhaps matches TRBD1 (5 bases). The CDR3 covers 17 residues. V lost 3 bases and J lost 4, with 18 bases in between. The germline CDR1 and CDR2 sequences are MNHEY and SMNVEV (reference sequence). The CDR3 DNA reads as TGTGCCAGCAGTTTGGAGTGGGGCAGGGTGATCACCGGGGAGCTGTTTTTT. Its protein product is CASSLEWGRVITGELFF.

The V call is TRBV7-2, the J call TRBJ2-1, with 16 bases matching TRBD2. The CDR3 consists of 15 residues. CDR1 is SGHTA and CDR2 is FQGNSA in the germline V gene. V was pared by 5 bases and J by 12 bases, with 7 bases of the junction left unmatched. CDR3 DNA: TGTGCCAGCAGCCCCACCGGGACTAGCGGGAGGGCGCAGTTCTTC. Translating it yields CASSPTGTSGRAQFF.

The chain combines TRBV18 with TRBJ1-2; D is perhaps TRBD1 (5 bases). Germline CDR1 KGHSH, CDR2 LQKENI. The CDR3 length is 13 residues. V was cut by 3 bases and J by 5 bases, with 10 bases left in between. The CDR3 DNA sequence: TGTGCCAGCTCACCGGGACTGCTGTATGGCTACACCTTC. It yields the protein CASSPGLLYGYTF.

The CDR3 loop reads CASSQDSASYNEQFF. CDR3 bases: TGTGCCAGCAGCCAAGATAGCGCGAGCTACAATGAGCAGTTCTTC. The chain has TRBV4-2 and TRBJ2-1; a possible D gene is TRBD2 (5 bases). Germline assignment: CDR1 LGHNA and CDR2 YNFKEQ. V was trimmed by 0 bases and J by 3 bases, leaving 9 bases between them. The CDR3 is made up of 15 amino acids.

This clone has only a few counts. CDR3 loop: CASSLGGQGTYGYTF. DNA for the CDR3: TGTGCCAGCAGTTTAGGGGGACAGGGGACCTATGGCTACACCTTC. This rearrangement joins TRBV28 to TRBJ1-2, with 10 bases matching TRBD1. With V trimmed by 2 bases and J by 4 bases, 4 bases remained unmatched. CDR1 is MDHEN, CDR2 SYDVKM, per germline. The CDR3 runs 15 residues.

This chain connects TRBV27 to TRBJ1-5, with a tentative D call TRBD1 (5 bases). Per the germline V gene, CDR1 is MNHEY and CDR2 is SMNVEV (reference sequence). The ends were cut back, 3 bases at V and 6 bases at J, with 9 bases in the middle. The CDR3 spans 13 residues. DNA of the CDR3: TGTGCCAGCAGTTTGCAGGGATTTCAGCCCCAGCATTTT. Translated, it gives CASSLQGFQPQHF.

This clone was seen just once. The gene calls are TRBV5-1 and TRBJ2-5; D unresolved. The CDR3 consists of 11 residues. Trimming took 5 bases from V and 3 from J, leaving 5 bases between them. CDR1 SGHRS and CDR2 YFSETQ come from the germline V gene. The chain's CDR3 is CASRAEETQYF. In nucleotides, the CDR3 is TGCGCCAGCAGGGCCGAAGAGACCCAGTACTTC.

This chain links TRBV19 with TRBJ2-5, with 10 bases that match TRBD1. V shed 5 bases and J 5 bases; nucleotides not matched to a gene: 5. There are 14 residues in the CDR3. The germline gives CDR1 LNHDA, CDR2 SQIVND (reference sequence). CDR3: CASSFGGQGETQYF. CDR3 coding DNA: TGTGCCAGTAGTTTTGGGGGACAGGGGGAGACCCAGTACTTC.

There are a few counts of this clone. The chain has TRBV5-4 and TRBJ2-7; tentative D call: TRBD1 (5 bases). Trimming left V 3 bases short and J 2 bases short, with 15 bases between. The CDR3 spans 15 residues. The germline CDR1 and CDR2 sequences are SGHNT and YYREEE (reference sequence). CDR3 region: CASSSDILSAYEQYF. The CDR3 region has the DNA TGTGCCAGCAGCTCGGACATCCTTTCCGCCTACGAGCAGTACTTC.

The V gene is TRBV28, the J gene TRBJ2-7; perhaps TRBD2 as D (5 bases). The CDR3 runs to 13 residues. Per the germline V gene, CDR1 is MDHEN and CDR2 is SYDVKM. Between the trimmed V and J ends, which lost 5 bases and 2 bases, there was a span of 10 bases. The CDR3 nucleotides are TGTGCCAGCAGTCGGGGAGAAACCTACGAGCAGTACTTC. Its translation is CASSRGETYEQYF.

V gene TRBV6-6 combines with J gene TRBJ1-4; D might be TRBD1 (5 bases). The V end was cut by 6 bases, the J end by 0 bases, with 5 bases between. The germline V gene encodes CDR1 MNHNY and CDR2 SVGAGI (reference sequence). The CDR3 contains 13 residues. The CDR3 DNA reads as TGTGCCAGCAGCAGGGCAACTAATGAAAAACTGTTTTTT. Translating it yields CASSRATNEKLFF.

This rearrangement joins TRBV11-2 to TRBJ1-5; D may be TRBD1 (5 bases). Trimming stripped 9 bases from V and 3 bases from J, with 12 bases between. The CDR3 totals 13 residues. CDR1 is SGHAT and CDR2 is FQNNGV in the germline V gene. Here the CDR3 reads CASKRQPNQPQHF. Written as DNA, the CDR3 is TGTGCCAGTAAACGACAGCCCAATCAGCCCCAGCATTTT.

Only a few counts were recorded for this clone. The rearrangement links TRBV28 to TRBJ1-5, with 11 bases fitting TRBD1. This CDR3 has 15 amino acids. With 5 bases clipped from V and 4 bases from J, the junction kept 4 bases outside the gene matches. The germline V gene encodes CDR1 MDHEN and CDR2 SYDVKM. Here the CDR3 reads CASSLGDRGNQPQHF. The CDR3 region has the DNA TGTGCCAGCAGTCTTGGGGACAGGGGGAATCAGCCCCAGCATTTT.

The J gene is TRBJ2-7, the V gene TRBV5-4; a possible D gene is TRBD1 (6 bases). V shed 0 bases and J shed 8 bases, with 21 bases lying between them. The CDR3 contains 16 residues. Germline V gene data show CDR1 as SGHNT and CDR2 as YYREEE (reference sequence). CDR3 in DNA: TGTGCCAGCAGCTTGGCAGCAGGGACAAGGGAAATAAAGCAGTACTTC. Its protein product is CASSLAAGTREIKQYF.

V is TRBV2 and J is TRBJ2-1; no definite D call. CDR3 size: 14 residues. Per the germline V gene, CDR1 is SNHLY and CDR2 is FYNNEI. V dropped 2 bases and J dropped 10 bases, with 15 bases sitting between them. In nucleotides, the CDR3 is TGTGCCAGCAGTGAATCGGTGTCTAGTGACGAGCAGTTCTTC. Protein: CASSESVSSDEQFF.

This clone came up once. J is TRBJ2-5 and V is TRBV4-1, with a tentative D call TRBD2 (6 bases). Germline V gene sequence: CDR1 MGHRA, CDR2 YSYEKL. Trimming left V 1 base short and J 4 bases short, with 16 bases between. This CDR3 comprises 16 residues. The CDR3 DNA follows: TGCGCCAGCAGCCAAGCCCAGCGGGCCGGGGGAGAGACCCAGTACTTC. Translating gives CASSQAQRAGGETQYF.

The chain carries TRBV10-3 and TRBJ2-5; TRBD1 is a possible D gene (5 bases). The CDR3 consists of 14 residues. V lost 2 bases and J 3 bases, leaving 10 bases between the germline ends. Germline lookup yields CDR1 ENHRY and CDR2 SYGVKD. CDR3 DNA sequence: TGTGCCATCAGTGAGATGGGCAGGGAAGAGACCCAGTACTTC. Protein sequence: CAISEMGREETQYF.

J is TRBJ2-7 and V is TRBV19; 12 bases agree with TRBD2. Germline values: CDR1 LNHDA, CDR2 SQIVND (reference sequence). This CDR3 spans 15 amino acids. Unmatched junction bases numbered 3, after V lost 6 bases and J lost 0 bases. The CDR3 is CASRPLAGGSYEQYF. The CDR3 bases are TGTGCCAGTAGACCACTAGCGGGAGGCTCCTACGAGCAGTACTTC.

The chain uses TRBV4-2 and TRBJ2-2, with 7 bases aligning to TRBD1. This CDR3 has 17 amino acids. V shed 5 bases, J shed 2 bases, and the junction held 11 bases outside the gene matches. CDR1 and CDR2 (germline): LGHNA, YNFKEQ. CDR3 sequence (DNA): TGTGCCAGCAGCGAATCCACGGGACAGCTAAACACCGGGGAGCTGTTTTTT. It yields the protein CASSESTGQLNTGELFF.

This chain's CDR3 is CASSLTRSLDYNEQFF. CDR3 in DNA: TGTGCCAGCAGCTTAACGCGAAGTCTTGATTACAATGAGCAGTTCTTC. This chain uses TRBV7-6 with TRBJ2-1; the D is unclear. V was clipped by 2 bases and J by 4 bases, with 15 bases between them. The CDR3 loop spans 16 amino acids. Germline lookup yields CDR1 SGHVS and CDR2 FNYEAQ.

The rearrangement uses TRBV4-1 and TRBJ1-5; 8 nucleotides align to TRBD1. Germline assignment: CDR1 MGHRA and CDR2 YSYEKL. CDR3 length: 16 residues. V trimming: 2 bases; J trimming: 4 bases; junction bases outside the gene matches: 7. CDR3 in amino acids: CASSQFSDRANQPQHF. CDR3 DNA sequence: TGCGCCAGCAGCCAATTCTCGGACAGGGCAAATCAGCCCCAGCATTTT.

The chain employs TRBV5-1 and TRBJ1-2; 8 bases map to TRBD1. V lost 4 bases to trimming and J lost 0 bases; unmatched junction nucleotides: 11. The CDR3 extends over 17 amino acids. The germline V gene has CDR1 SGHRS and CDR2 YFSETQ. This chain's CDR3 is CASSRGQGTVANYGYTF. The DNA of the CDR3 is TGCGCCAGCAGCCGCGGACAGGGAACGGTAGCTAACTATGGCTACACCTTC. Full variable domain (missing parts from reference TRBV5-1 and TRBJ1-2): KAGVTQTPRYLIKTRGQQVTLSCSPISGHRSVSWYQQTPGQGLQFLFEYFSETQRNKGNFPGRFSGRQFSNSRSEMNVSTLELGDSALYLCASSRGQGTVANYGYTFGSGTRLTVV.